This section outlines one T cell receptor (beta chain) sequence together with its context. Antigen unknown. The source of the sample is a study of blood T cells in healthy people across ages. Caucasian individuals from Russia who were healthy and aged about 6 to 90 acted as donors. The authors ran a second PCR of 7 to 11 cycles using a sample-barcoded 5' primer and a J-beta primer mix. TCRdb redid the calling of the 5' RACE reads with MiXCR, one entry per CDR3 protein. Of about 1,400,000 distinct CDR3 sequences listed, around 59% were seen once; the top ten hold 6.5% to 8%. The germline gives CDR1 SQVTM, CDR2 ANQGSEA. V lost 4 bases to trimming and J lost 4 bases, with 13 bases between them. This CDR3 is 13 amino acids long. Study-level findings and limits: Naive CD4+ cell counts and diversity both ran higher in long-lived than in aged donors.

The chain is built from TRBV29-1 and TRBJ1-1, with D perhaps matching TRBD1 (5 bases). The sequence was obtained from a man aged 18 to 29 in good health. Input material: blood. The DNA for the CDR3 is TGCAGCGTTGGGTGGGACCTAGGCACTGAAGCTTTCTTT. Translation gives CSVGWDLGTEAFF.